This passage covers 29 T cell receptor beta chains from one sample sequenced in a study of blood T cell repertoires in COVID-19. Measured with immunoSEQ multiplex PCR; TCRdb has only the in-frame clones, and not every one. The sample holds about 80,000 clones, around 83% seen once. The sequencing input was peripheral blood. All receptors come from a man older than 75 with active or convalescent COVID-19.

The V call is TRBV6-1, the J call TRBJ2-7, with TRBD2 matching 9 bases. The J segment lost 1 base and the V segment lost 2 bases, leaving 3 bases of the junction unmatched. This CDR3 region has 15 residues. Germline-derived CDR1 and CDR2 are MNHNS and SASEGT. The CDR3 nucleotides are TGTGCCAGCAGTGAACAGCGGGGGGTTTCCTACGAGCAGTACTTC. Its translation is CASSEQRGVSYEQYF.

The rearrangement joins TRBV25-1 to TRBJ2-7, with D tentatively TRBD2 (6 bases). This CDR3 contains 14 residues. From germline, CDR1 is MGHDK and CDR2 SYGVNS. Trimming left V 3 bases short and J 2 bases short, with 11 bases between. The CDR3 loop reads CASSEPGLTYEQYF. The CDR3 DNA is TGTGCCAGCAGTGAGCCGGGACTGACCTACGAGCAGTACTTC.

The CDR3 sequence is CASSRGLADNEQFF. The CDR3 DNA reads TGTGCCAGCAGCCGTGGACTAGCGGACAATGAGCAGTTCTTC. The rearrangement links TRBV4-2 to TRBJ2-1; 10 bases agree with TRBD2. The J segment lost 5 bases and the V segment lost 4 bases, leaving 2 bases of the junction unmatched. Germline CDR1 and CDR2: LGHNA and YNFKEQ. The CDR3 consists of 14 residues.

The chain links TRBV3-1 (or the pseudogene TRBV3-2) to TRBJ1-5; TRBD1 matches 7 bases. This CDR3 comprises 17 residues. V gave up 0 bases and J gave up 4 bases; unmatched junction bases: 9. From germline, CDR1 is LGHDT and CDR2 YNNKEL (reference sequence). CDR3 nucleotide sequence: TGTGCCAGCAGCCAAGATCCCGCAGGGGGTGGAAATCAGCCCCAGCATTTT. Amino acid sequence: CASSQDPAGGGNQPQHF.

The chain couples TRBV6-1 to TRBJ2-7, with D maybe TRBD2 (7 bases). This CDR3 has 15 residues. Looked up from germline, CDR1 is MNHNS and CDR2 is SASEGT. The V gene lost 3 bases and the J gene lost 2 bases, with 14 bases spanning the gap. CDR3 amino acids: CASSESVGGPYEQYF. The DNA of the CDR3 is TGTGCCAGCAGTGAGTCAGTGGGGGGGCCCTACGAGCAGTACTTC.

The rearrangement links TRBV5-1 to TRBJ2-7; D unclear. There are 13 residues in the CDR3. V dropped 0 bases and J dropped 7 bases, with 11 bases sitting between them. Germline CDR1 and CDR2: SGHRS and YFSETQ. Written as DNA, the CDR3 is TGCGCCAGCAGCTTGGGGTCTGGTGAGGAGCAGTACTTC. Translated, it gives CASSLGSGEEQYF.

This chain joins TRBV24-1 and TRBJ2-1; 8 bases are shared with TRBD2. J lost 4 bases, V lost 3 bases, and 7 bases had no gene match. This CDR3 comprises 16 residues. CDR1 is KGHDR and CDR2 is SFDVKD in the germline V gene. CDR3 bases: TGTGCCACCAGTGATCCCTCGGGGGGGGATTACAATGAGCAGTTCTTC. Amino acid sequence: CATSDPSGGDYNEQFF.

The rearrangement uses TRBV7-2 and TRBJ2-1; 10 nucleotides match TRBD1. The CDR3 runs to 15 residues. The germline CDR1 and CDR2 sequences are SGHTA and FQGNSA. Trimming took 3 bases from V and 4 from J; bases not matched to a gene: 3. The CDR3 DNA reads as TGTGCCAGCAGCTTCGACAGGGGGCTTTACAATGAGCAGTTCTTC. This encodes CASSFDRGLYNEQFF.

Only one count was recorded for this clone. The chain links TRBV27 to TRBJ2-7; D may be TRBD2 (6 bases). The germline V gene encodes CDR1 MNHEY and CDR2 SMNVEV (reference sequence). This CDR3 comprises 15 residues. V was cut by 7 bases and J by 3 bases, with 19 bases left in between. DNA of the CDR3: TGTGCCAGCAACCCCTTTAGCGGAACCCTCTACGAGCAGTACTTC. This gives the protein CASNPFSGTLYEQYF.

This clone was found a few times. This chain uses TRBV7-9 with TRBJ2-7; no clear D. This CDR3 is 11 amino acids long. Germline CDR1 SEHNR, CDR2 FQNEAQ (reference sequence). V lost 5 bases to trimming and J lost 4 bases, with 6 bases between them. The CDR3: CASSRGYEQYF. The CDR3, as DNA: TGTGCCAGCAGCCGCGGTTACGAGCAGTACTTC.

The gene calls are TRBV28 and TRBJ2-2; D unclear. V was trimmed by 7 bases and J by 7 bases, leaving 13 bases between them. The CDR3 covers 13 residues. Per germline, CDR1 MDHEN and CDR2 SYDVKM. DNA of the CDR3: TGTGCCAGCACTGAAACTCTTGTCGGGGAGCTGTTTTTT. Translation gives CASTETLVGELFF.

The chain employs TRBV18 and TRBJ2-1; TRBD1 agrees at 7 bases. There are 14 residues in the CDR3. CDR1 is KGHSH, CDR2 LQKENI, per germline. V lost 3 bases, J lost 7 bases, and 6 bases stayed unmatched. The CDR3 DNA reads as TGTGCCAGCTCACCGGAGACAGGGTTAAATGAGCAGTTCTTC. Its protein product is CASSPETGLNEQFF.

The CDR3 is CASSEAGLRGYTF. The CDR3 DNA reads as TGTGCCAGCAGTGAAGCTGGGCTTAGAGGCTACACCTTC. V usage is TRBV6-1 and J usage is TRBJ1-2; D ambiguous. Germline-derived CDR1 and CDR2 are MNHNS and SASEGT. V was shortened by 0 bases and J by 8 bases, with 10 bases between the two germline ends. CDR3 length equals 13 residues.

The sample holds a few counts of this clone. The chain recombines TRBV18 with TRBJ2-2; D is uncertain. V was cut by 0 bases and J by 8 bases, with 7 bases left in between. Germline V CDR1 and CDR2: KGHSH, LQKENI. This CDR3 spans 13 amino acids. CDR3 protein: CASSPPQRGELFF. CDR3 coding DNA: TGTGCCAGCTCACCACCACAACGTGGGGAGCTGTTTTTT.

This chain uses TRBV7-9 with TRBJ2-5, with TRBD2 as a possible D gene (6 bases). CDR1 is SEHNR and CDR2 is FQNEAQ in the germline V gene (reference sequence). V was shortened by 5 bases and J by 2 bases, with 15 bases between the two germline ends. The CDR3 extends over 15 amino acids. As DNA, the CDR3 is TGTGCCAGCAGCGCGGCGGGACCGCGGCAAGAGACCCAGTACTTC. Residues: CASSAAGPRQETQYF. Drawing the rest from reference TRBV7-9 and TRBJ2-5, the complete variable domain is DTGVSQNPRHKITKRGQNVTFRCDPISEHNRLYWYRQTLGQGPEFLTYFQNEAQLEKSRLLSDRFSAERPKGSFSTLEIQRTEQGDSAMYLCASSAAGPRQETQYFGPGTRLLVL.

This chain joins TRBV5-1 and TRBJ1-1; 10 nucleotides match TRBD1. The length of the CDR3 is 14 residues. The ends lost 0 bases at V and 13 bases at J; junction bases unmatched: 9. In germline, CDR1 is SGHRS, CDR2 YFSETQ. The DNA of the CDR3 is TGCGCCAGCAGCTTGGCTTTAGGGACAGGGGAGGATTTCTTT. This codes for CASSLALGTGEDFF.

J is TRBJ1-6 and V is TRBV10-1; D gene uncertain. The CDR3 extends over 16 amino acids. Germline V gives CDR1 WNHNN, CDR2 SYGVQD (reference sequence). V lost 3 bases, J lost 0 bases, and 9 bases lay in between. The DNA for the CDR3 is TGCGCCAGCAGTGAAACAGAAAGCTCCTATAATTCACCCCTCCACTTT. The encoded protein is CASSETESSYNSPLHF.

The rearrangement links TRBV4-3 to TRBJ2-5, with TRBD2 identical over 8 bases. This CDR3 region has 15 residues. Looked up from germline, CDR1 is LGHNA and CDR2 is YSLEER. V lost 6 bases to trimming and J lost 1 base; unmatched junction nucleotides: 7. The CDR3 sequence is CASSPLAGPQETQYF. The CDR3 DNA follows: TGCGCCAGCAGTCCCCTAGCGGGCCCCCAAGAGACCCAGTACTTC.

The gene calls are TRBV19 and TRBJ2-1; TRBD2 matches at 9 bases. CDR1 and CDR2 from the germline V gene are LNHDA and SQIVND (reference sequence). This CDR3 is 15 amino acids long. J was trimmed by 9 bases and V by 3 bases; bases with no gene match: 9. The CDR3 reads CASSIGGREWSEQFF. As DNA, the CDR3 is TGTGCCAGTAGTATCGGCGGGAGGGAATGGAGTGAGCAGTTCTTC.

For the CDR3, the DNA is TGTGCCTGGAGCCCGGGATCGGAGACCCAGTACTTC. It is translated as CAWSPGSETQYF. The V and J genes are TRBV30 and TRBJ2-5; tentatively, D is TRBD2 (5 bases). This CDR3 is built from 12 residues. V lost 3 bases and J lost 5, with 10 bases in between. Germline V lookup: CDR1 GTSNPN, CDR2 SVGIG (reference sequence).

The rearrangement links TRBV18 to TRBJ2-5; 9 positions match TRBD2. Germline CDR1 reads KGHSH; CDR2 reads LQKENI. Losses at the gene ends were 2 bases for V and 5 bases for J; bases not matched to a gene: 12. CDR3 length: 17 amino acids. In nucleotides, the CDR3 is TGTGCCAGCTCACCATCGAACTTGCTAGCGGGGACGGAGACCCAGTACTTC. It specifies CASSPSNLLAGTETQYF. Drawing the rest from reference TRBV18 and TRBJ2-5, the complete variable domain is NAGVMQNPRHLVRRRGQEARLRCSPMKGHSHVYWYRQLPEEGLKFMVYLQKENIIDESGMPKERFSAEFPKEGPSILRIQQVVRGDSAAYFCASSPSNLLAGTETQYFGPGTRLLVL.

The chain links TRBV7-8 to TRBJ1-5, with D unclear. CDR1 SGHVS and CDR2 FQNEAQ come from the germline V gene. The V end was cut by 5 bases, the J end by 0 bases, with 5 bases between. The length of the CDR3 is 13 residues. The DNA for the CDR3 is TGTGCCAGCAGCCGGTATAGCAATCAGCCCCAGCATTTT. Translation gives CASSRYSNQPQHF.

In this sample, this clone turned up once. The chain links TRBV25-1 to TRBJ1-2; 10 positions agree with TRBD1. CDR3 length equals 14 residues. V gave up 1 base and J gave up 4 bases; unmatched junction bases: 0. Germline V CDR1 and CDR2: MGHDK, SYGVNS. The CDR3 DNA is TGTGCCAGCAGTGAATGGACAGGGGGCTATGGCTACACCTTC. Protein: CASSEWTGGYGYTF.

This rearrangement joins TRBV5-1 to TRBJ2-3; TRBD1 is a possible D gene (5 bases). Trimming left V 6 bases short and J 2 bases short, with 16 bases between. The CDR3 consists of 15 residues. The germline gives CDR1 SGHRS, CDR2 YFSETQ. The CDR3 loop is CASKENSGHTDTQYF. CDR3 sequence (DNA): TGCGCCAGCAAGGAGAACTCAGGGCACACAGATACGCAGTATTTT.

V is TRBV28 and J is TRBJ2-1; D may be TRBD1 (6 bases). The germline V and J ends were trimmed by 3 bases and 3 bases, with 9 bases remaining between them. Germline CDR1 is MDHEN and CDR2 is SYDVKM. CDR3 length: 14 amino acids. The CDR3 DNA reads TGTGCCAGCAGTTTCACAGGGTTCTACAATGAGCAGTTCTTC. Amino acid sequence: CASSFTGFYNEQFF.

The chain recombines TRBV3-1 (or the pseudogene TRBV3-2) with TRBJ2-1; 8 nucleotides align to TRBD2. V shed 2 bases, J shed 6 bases, and the junction held 6 bases outside the gene matches. Germline CDR1 is LGHDT and CDR2 is YNNKEL (reference sequence). The CDR3 totals 15 residues. CDR3 amino acids: CASSQSRGGGNEQFF. The CDR3 DNA is TGTGCCAGCAGCCAATCACGGGGGGGTGGCAATGAGCAGTTCTTC.

V and J are TRBV6-6 and TRBJ2-7; 9 positions match TRBD2. J lost 2 bases, V lost 9 bases, and 8 bases had no gene match. CDR1 and CDR2 (germline): MNHNY, SVGAGI (reference sequence). The CDR3 consists of 14 residues. In DNA, the CDR3 is TGTGCCAGGCCGGCGGGGGGGTCCCCCTACGAGCAGTACTTC. Its translation is CARPAGGSPYEQYF.

The CDR3 is CASSSLAGGGYEQYF. The CDR3 DNA reads as TGTGCCAGCAGCTCACTAGCGGGAGGGGGCTACGAGCAGTACTTC. The V and J genes are TRBV7-2 and TRBJ2-7, with TRBD2 matching 13 bases. This CDR3 has 15 amino acids. Trimming at V came to 4 bases and at J to 3 bases, leaving 3 bases not matched to a gene. Germline V gene data show CDR1 as SGHTA and CDR2 as FQGNSA. The entire variable domain, with the rest obtained from reference TRBV7-2 and TRBJ2-7, is as follows: GAGVSQSPSNKVTEKGKDVELRCDPISGHTALYWYRQSLGQGLEFLIYFQGNSAPDKSGLPSDRFSAERTGGSVSTLTIQRTQQEDSAVYLCASSSLAGGGYEQYFGPGTRLTVT.

The chain is built from TRBV2 and TRBJ1-3, with TRBD1 identical over 11 bases. V trimming: 6 bases; J trimming: 0 bases; junction bases outside the gene matches: 1. This CDR3 comprises 15 residues. In germline, CDR1 is SNHLY, CDR2 FYNNEI. CDR3 in amino acids: CASRDRGLSGNTIYF. The CDR3 DNA sequence: TGTGCCAGCAGGGACAGGGGGCTCTCTGGAAACACCATATATTTT.